What follows are 17 T cell receptor beta chains derived from one specimen sequenced in a study of T cells after yellow fever vaccination. TCRdb recomputed calls from the 5' RACE reads with MiXCR, one row per CDR3 protein. The sample has nearly 550,000 distinct CDR3 sequences, about 19% seen once. Sequenced material: PBMCs, taken 15 days after the yellow fever booster vaccination. Receptors originate from a man aged 25-40 years who received the YFV17D yellow fever vaccine.

The chain uses TRBV3-1 and TRBJ2-1; tentative D call: TRBD2 (6 bases). The CDR3 loop spans 14 amino acids. The V gene's germline CDR1 is LGHDT and CDR2 YNNKEL (reference sequence). V lost 8 bases to trimming and J lost 7 bases, with 18 bases between them. The CDR3 is CASGTVGRANEQFF. CDR3 nucleotides: TGTGCCAGCGGGACTGTAGGGCGGGCTAATGAGCAGTTCTTC.

There are a few counts of this clonotype. This chain connects TRBV28 to TRBJ2-1; 10 bases fit TRBD2. CDR1 and CDR2 (germline): MDHEN, SYDVKM. The V and J ends lost 9 bases and 7 bases, in that order; junction bases with no gene match: 12. CDR3 size: 15 residues. The CDR3 sequence: CASIALAGVANEQFF. CDR3 nucleotide sequence: TGTGCCAGTATTGCCCTAGCGGGAGTTGCTAATGAGCAGTTCTTC.

At least ten counts were recorded for this clonotype. The chain recombines TRBV12-3 or TRBV12-4 with TRBJ2-1; possibly TRBD1 or TRBD2 for D (6 bases each). The V gene lost 2 bases and the J gene lost 8 bases, with 7 bases spanning the gap. This CDR3 is 12 amino acids long. The CDR3 coding sequence is TGTGCCAGCAGTTTAAGGGGGGATGAGCAGTTCTTC. Its protein is CASSLRGDEQFF.

V usage is TRBV6-1 and J usage is TRBJ2-7, with D maybe TRBD2 (6 bases). This CDR3 has 14 residues. Germline CDR1 is MNHNS and CDR2 is SASEGT. Trimming took off 8 bases at V and 2 bases at J, with 16 bases between the two ends. CDR3 nucleotide sequence: TGTGCCAGCGGCCATGGGGCGGGGACCTACGAGCAGTACTTC. This encodes CASGHGAGTYEQYF.

This clonotype has only a few counts. This rearrangement joins TRBV3-1 to TRBJ2-7; 7 positions match TRBD2. The CDR3 has 14 amino acids. The germline CDR1 and CDR2 sequences are LGHDT and YNNKEL (reference sequence). V gave up 4 bases and J gave up 3 bases; unmatched junction bases: 6. Here the CDR3 reads CASSPAGLRYEQYF. The CDR3 DNA is TGTGCCAGCAGCCCAGCGGGACTACGCTACGAGCAGTACTTC.

This clonotype was seen only a few times. This chain joins TRBV12-3 or TRBV12-4 and TRBJ2-7, with D possibly being TRBD1 (6 bases). V lost 7 bases, J lost 3 bases, and 13 bases lay in between. The CDR3 spans 13 residues. Here the CDR3 reads CASTPRGVYEQYF. The CDR3 DNA sequence: TGTGCCAGCACCCCCAGGGGAGTCTACGAGCAGTACTTC.

This rearrangement joins TRBV20-1 to TRBJ2-4, with 12 bases lining up with TRBD2. The CDR3 spans 16 residues. The germline V gene encodes CDR1 DFQATT and CDR2 SNEGSKA (reference sequence). V shed 3 bases, J shed 6 bases, and the junction held 9 bases outside the gene matches. The CDR3 region has the DNA TGCAGTGCTAGCGCCGGGACTAGCGGGTGGGGAAACATTCAGTACTTC. It yields the protein CSASAGTSGWGNIQYF.

V and J are TRBV12-3 or TRBV12-4 and TRBJ2-5; D gene ambiguous. Trimming cost V 2 bases and J 1 base, with 8 bases left between them. The CDR3 totals 14 residues. CDR3 sequence (DNA): TGTGCCAGCAGTTTAAGTCCTAGCCAAGAGACCCAGTACTTC. Amino acid sequence: CASSLSPSQETQYF.

The chain combines TRBV20-1 with TRBJ2-5, with D perhaps TRBD2 (5 bases). This CDR3 has 13 residues. CDR1 and CDR2 (germline): DFQATT, SNEGSKA (reference sequence). Trimming cost V 7 bases and J 1 base, with 13 bases left between them. CDR3 region: CSGSVGIQETQYF. The CDR3 bases are TGCAGTGGCTCGGTCGGGATCCAAGAGACCCAGTACTTC.

The sample holds a few counts of this clonotype. V usage is TRBV2 and J usage is TRBJ2-5; no clear D. Trimming took 6 bases from V and 2 from J, leaving 10 bases between them. Germline V gene data show CDR1 as SNHLY and CDR2 as FYNNEI. The CDR3 is 13 amino acids. CDR3 coding DNA: TGTGCCAGCAGGCTCCAGAGACAAGAGACCCAGTACTTC. As protein: CASRLQRQETQYF. Based on the CDR3 plus reference TRBV2 and TRBJ2-5, the full variable domain is EPEVTQTPSHQVTQMGQEVILRCVPISNHLYFYWYRQILGQKVEFLVSFYNNEISEKSEIFDDQFSVERPDGSNFTLKIRSTKLEDSAMYFCASRLQRQETQYFGPGTRLLVL.

In this sample, this clonotype turned up a few times. J is TRBJ1-4 and V is TRBV15; maybe TRBD1 (6 bases). Trimming shortened V by 0 bases and J by 8 bases, and 10 bases separated the two germline ends. This CDR3 spans 14 amino acids. Germline V gene sequence: CDR1 LNHNV, CDR2 YYDKDF (reference sequence). The DNA for the CDR3 is TGTGCCACCAGCAGAGAGGGGGCGAGGGAAAAACTGTTTTTT. It yields the protein CATSREGAREKLFF.

The chain has TRBV7-2 and TRBJ2-5; 8 bases align to TRBD2. The CDR3 has 16 amino acids. Germline V gene lookup returns CDR1 SGHTA and CDR2 FQGNSA. V trimming: 6 bases; J trimming: 0 bases; junction bases outside the gene matches: 9. The CDR3 DNA reads as TGTGCCAGCAGTACCGCCCGACTAGCGAACCAAGAGACCCAGTACTTC. It is translated as CASSTARLANQETQYF. The whole variable domain, filled in from reference TRBV7-2 and TRBJ2-5, reads GAGVSQSPSNKVTEKGKDVELRCDPISGHTALYWYRQSLGQGLEFLIYFQGNSAPDKSGLPSDRFSAERTGGSVSTLTIQRTQQEDSAVYLCASSTARLANQETQYFGPGTRLLVL.

The count of this clonotype is one. V gene TRBV27 combines with J gene TRBJ1-5; unclear D gene. V dropped 4 bases and J dropped 0 bases, with 10 bases sitting between them. There are 15 residues in the CDR3. The germline CDR1 and CDR2 sequences are MNHEY and SMNVEV (reference sequence). Here the CDR3 DNA reads TGTGCCAGCAGTTATGGACGGAATAGCAATCAGCCCCAGCATTTT. Translated: CASSYGRNSNQPQHF.

There are a few counts of this clonotype. The chain employs TRBV4-2 and TRBJ2-2, with D possibly being TRBD1 (6 bases). Between the trimmed V and J ends, which lost 0 bases and 7 bases, there was a span of 21 bases. The CDR3 covers 18 residues. Germline V gene data show CDR1 as LGHNA and CDR2 as YNFKEQ. The DNA for the CDR3 is TGTGCCAGCAGCCAAGAGAATTTCGCGACAGGCTCAAGCGGGGAGCTGTTTTTT. Translation gives CASSQENFATGSSGELFF.

The chain combines TRBV20-1 with TRBJ2-1, with no clear D. The CDR3 loop spans 14 amino acids. V lost 5 bases to trimming and J lost 0 bases, with 11 bases between them. CDR1 and CDR2 from the germline V gene are DFQATT and SNEGSKA (reference sequence). In DNA form, the CDR3 reads TGCAGTGCTGAAGTCGAGAGCTCCTACAATGAGCAGTTCTTC. Amino acids: CSAEVESSYNEQFF.

This clonotype was seen more than once but under ten times. V and J are TRBV5-5 and TRBJ2-6, with D maybe TRBD1 (5 bases). The CDR3 covers 16 residues. CDR1 is SGHKS, CDR2 YYEKEE, per germline (reference sequence). The ends were cut back, 0 bases at V and 2 bases at J, with 9 bases in the middle. CDR3: CASSLVGVTGANVLTF. The CDR3 region has the DNA TGTGCCAGCAGCTTGGTAGGGGTAACTGGGGCCAACGTCCTGACTTTC.

The sample holds a few counts of this clonotype. This chain connects TRBV10-2 to TRBJ1-2; weak D call: TRBD1 (5 bases). V was pared by 8 bases and J by 0 bases, with 13 bases between. CDR3 size: 14 residues. Germline V lookup: CDR1 WSHSY, CDR2 SAAADI. The CDR3 protein is CASADIPTNYGYTF. As DNA, the CDR3 is TGCGCCAGCGCGGACATACCAACTAACTATGGCTACACCTTC.